This T cell receptor beta chain comes out of a study of blood T cell repertoires in COVID-19. TCRdb's table, derived via immunoSEQ multiplex PCR, lists solely in-frame clones and lacks some. The sample shows 190,000 or so clones, around nine tenths of them seen only once. Trimming took 5 bases from V and 11 from J; bases not matched to a gene: 6. The CDR3 covers 12 residues. The TCR originated in a woman under 30 who had recovered from COVID-19. The sample comprised peripheral blood. The chain employs TRBV12-3 or TRBV12-4 and TRBJ1-1; 9 bases agree with TRBD1. The CDR3 sequence is CASSLNRGHAFF. The CDR3 nucleotides read TGTGCCAGCAGTCTCAACAGGGGGCATGCTTTCTTT.